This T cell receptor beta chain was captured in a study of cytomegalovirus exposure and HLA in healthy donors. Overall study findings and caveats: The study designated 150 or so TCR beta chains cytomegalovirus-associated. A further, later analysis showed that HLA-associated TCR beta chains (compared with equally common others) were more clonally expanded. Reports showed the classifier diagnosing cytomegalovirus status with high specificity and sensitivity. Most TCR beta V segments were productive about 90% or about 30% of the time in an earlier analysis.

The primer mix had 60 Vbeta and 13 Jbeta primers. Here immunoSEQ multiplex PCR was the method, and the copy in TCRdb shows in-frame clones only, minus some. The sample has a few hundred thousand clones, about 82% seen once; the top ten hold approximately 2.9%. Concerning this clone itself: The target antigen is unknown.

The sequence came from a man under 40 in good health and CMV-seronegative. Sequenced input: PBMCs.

The CDR3, as DNA: TGTGCCACCAGCGGGACTCGCAAAGAGACCCAGTACTTC. Its protein is CATSGTRKETQYF. The gene calls are TRBV15 and TRBJ2-5; TRBD2 might be the D (6 bases). The V end lost 5 bases, the J end lost 3 bases, and 10 bases lay between the germline ends. This CDR3 is built from 13 residues. Germline lookup yields CDR1 LNHNV and CDR2 YYDKDF (reference sequence).